This TCR beta chain is drawn from a study of cytomegalovirus exposure and HLA in healthy donors. The overall study: Membership in the Caucasian-associated ancestry cluster was found for about 84% of approximately 400 genotyped donors. Findings of the study overall: Indistinguishability led to the exclusion of some V segments, TRBV6-2 and TRBV6-3 included.

With 7 bases removed from V and 4 bases from J, the gap between germline ends came to 11 bases. CDR1 and CDR2 (germline): SQVTM, ANQGSEA. CDR3 length equals 12 residues. Researchers ran the PCR with 60 Vbeta and 13 Jbeta primers. Generated by immunoSEQ multiplex PCR, the TCRdb table keeps only in-frame clones and is missing some. The table for this sample gives approximately 130,000 clones. As regards this clone: Its antigen is still unknown.

This clonotype originated in a woman aged 55-69 years in good health and CMV-seronegative. Sequences were obtained from PBMCs. The gene calls are TRBV29-1 and TRBJ1-5; no firm D call. CDR3: CSAGQINQPQHF. The CDR3 DNA sequence: TGCAGCGCAGGCCAAATTAATCAGCCCCAGCATTTT.